This T cell receptor beta chain was obtained from a study of shared clonotypes between healthy human individuals. Measured with immunoSEQ multiplex PCR; TCRdb has only the in-frame clones, and not every one. The profile shows more than 150,000 clones, about 66% of them singletons. Sequenced input: memory CD4+ T cells sorted from blood. Subset defined: CD45RA-negative fraction. This sequence originates from a man aged 30-40 years in good health.

The CDR3 sequence: CASSLEDPSNYGYTF. CDR3 bases: TGTGCCAGCAGCTTGGAGGACCCGTCTAACTATGGCTACACCTTC. The chain uses TRBV5-4 and TRBJ1-2; D remains ambiguous. There are 15 residues in the CDR3. Between the trimmed V and J ends, which lost 0 bases and 0 bases, there was a span of 9 bases. The germline V gene encodes CDR1 SGHNT and CDR2 YYREEE (reference sequence).